Many counts were recorded for the clone carrying this T cell receptor (beta chain). Antigen: not known. This sample stems from a study of T cells after posttransplantation cyclophosphamide. Points from the study as a whole: Donor-recipient repertoire similarity was low at 1-2 months, rising over year one. TRB overlap between skin or GI tissue T cells and blood was limited. After PTCy, TRB diversity resembled that of CNI/methotrexate controls.

Sequencing was performed with immunoSEQ multiplex PCR; in TCRdb, only in-frame clones are kept and a portion is missing. This repertoire holds 7,500 to 8,000 clones, and none appear only once. A marrow graft followed busulfan-fludarabine conditioning, with cyclophosphamide on days +3 and +4. The germline V and J ends were trimmed by 8 bases and 0 bases, with 13 bases remaining between them. CDR3 length: 15 amino acids. Germline values: CDR1 MRHNA, CDR2 SNTAGT. Sequencing used PBMCs, obtained 94 days after allogeneic stem cell transplant with posttransplant cyclophosphamide. This receptor was identified in a female patient aged 60 or older who received an allogeneic stem cell transplant from an unrelated donor, was CMV-positive, and had acute GVHD only. Some T cells may be supplied by the graft donor. The chain recombines TRBV6-4 with TRBJ1-4, with unresolved D. The CDR3 DNA sequence: TGTGCCAGCTGGGCCGGGGTCACAACTAATGAAAAACTGTTTTTT. It translates to CASWAGVTTNEKLFF.